This entry is about one TCR beta chain. Its specificity is not known. Unique molecular identifiers were affixed to single, distinct cDNA molecules. TCRdb called the 5' RACE reads again in MiXCR, with one record for every CDR3 protein. Found here are approximately 46,000 distinct CDR3 sequences, about a quarter of them singletons; the top ten hold around 4.6%. Germline loops: CDR1 SQVTM, CDR2 ANQGSEA. Deletions cut 3 bases from V and 4 bases from J, with 12 bases between. The CDR3 loop spans 13 amino acids. This entry is derived from a study of early T cells in non-severe SARS-CoV-2 infection. Study at large: The sequenced material was bulk RNA from unsorted whole blood, and its chains were unpaired. Findings of the study overall: Comparison of clonotypes with VDJdb favored anti-spike CD8 responses while missing private and CD4 specificities.

This TCR was sampled from an adult who was a healthcare worker with PCR-confirmed SARS-CoV-2 infection or an uninfected control (not recorded which). The gene calls are TRBV29-1 and TRBJ1-2; D perhaps matches TRBD1 (6 bases). Sequences were derived from whole blood, sampled at baseline. This CDR3 is CSVEAGDGYGYTF. The CDR3 coding sequence is TGCAGCGTTGAGGCAGGGGATGGCTATGGCTACACCTTC.